This T cell receptor (beta chain) appears in the sequencing data of a study of cytomegalovirus exposure and HLA in healthy donors. This CDR3 contains 14 residues. In germline, CDR1 is SGDLS, CDR2 YYNGEE. Trimming shortened V by 0 bases and J by 0 bases, and 6 bases separated the two germline ends. The PCR made use of 60 Vbeta and 13 Jbeta primers. The repertoire was sequenced with immunoSEQ multiplex PCR; TCRdb's copy has only in-frame clones and lacks some. There are roughly 110,000 clones in the sample; about 70% occur only once, and 0.6% to 1% lies in the top ten. On this clone: Its antigen is unidentified. The same CDR3 arises from other DNA sequences in this sample as well.

Regarding the study as a whole: The investigators catalogued 164 TCR beta chains as cytomegalovirus-associated.

Specimen: PBMCs. The chain uses TRBV9 and TRBJ2-5, with a weak D call TRBD2 (5 bases). The sequence was obtained from a boy under 18 in good health and CMV-seronegative. The CDR3 is CASSVAGYQETQYF. In nucleotides, the CDR3 is TGTGCCAGCAGCGTAGCGGGGTACCAAGAGACCCAGTACTTC.